These 12 T cell receptor beta chains share one sample of origin, sequenced in a study of control samples from healthy donors and cancer patients. TCRdb keeps only in-frame clones here, not all; method: immunoSEQ multiplex PCR. Of roughly 220,000 clones listed, roughly 94% are singletons. The sample consisted of blood. All receptors come from a man aged 45-60 years in good health.

V is TRBV30 and J is TRBJ2-2; the D gene is possibly TRBD2 (5 bases). Germline CDR1 is GTSNPN and CDR2 is SVGIG (reference sequence). V was trimmed by 2 bases and J by 4 bases, leaving 11 bases between them. The CDR3 is 14 residues long. CDR3 sequence: CAWSYSVGTGELFF. The CDR3 region has the DNA TGTGCCTGGAGTTATAGCGTTGGCACCGGGGAGCTGTTTTTT.

The chain is built from TRBV16 and TRBJ2-5; no clear D gene. CDR1 is KGHSY, CDR2 FQNENV, per germline. V was pared by 3 bases and J by 6 bases, with 8 bases between. The CDR3 is made up of 12 amino acids. CDR3 protein: CASSHYEKTQYF. Here the CDR3 DNA reads TGTGCCAGCAGCCACTACGAAAAGACCCAGTACTTC.

The V and J genes are TRBV5-1 and TRBJ2-5; D remains ambiguous. CDR3 length equals 11 residues. The V end was cut by 5 bases, the J end by 0 bases, with 2 bases between. CDR1 SGHRS and CDR2 YFSETQ come from the germline V gene. Here the CDR3 DNA reads TGCGCCAGCAGGGACCAAGAGACCCAGTACTTC. Protein: CASRDQETQYF.

J is TRBJ2-4 and V is TRBV6-5; no clear D. In germline, CDR1 is MNHEY, CDR2 SVGAGI. This CDR3 has 15 amino acids. V lost 5 bases, J lost 0 bases, and 11 bases lay in between. The CDR3 DNA is TGTGCCAGCAGTCCGGGCCTAATAGCCAAAAACATTCAGTACTTC. This encodes CASSPGLIAKNIQYF.

This clone was detected once. The chain has TRBV7-2 and TRBJ2-3; perhaps TRBD2 as D (6 bases). The CDR3 covers 15 residues. The germline CDR1 and CDR2 sequences are SGHTA and FQGNSA. V lost 4 bases and J 5 bases, leaving 16 bases between the germline ends. CDR3 nucleotides: TGTGCCAGCAGCTCACGGGGCGGGGAAATAGATACGCAGTATTTT. Its protein product is CASSSRGGEIDTQYF.

CDR3 DNA: TGTGCCAGCAGCCTCCTTAGGGGGAATGGAAACACCATATATTTT. Translating gives CASSLLRGNGNTIYF. The chain joins TRBV6-6 to TRBJ1-3; D may be TRBD1 (6 bases). Germline V gene data show CDR1 as MNHNY and CDR2 as SVGAGI (reference sequence). V lost 6 bases and J 3 bases, leaving 15 bases between the germline ends. This CDR3 contains 15 residues.

This chain uses TRBV6-5 with TRBJ2-7; D is perhaps TRBD1 or TRBD2 (5 bases each). The CDR3 is 13 amino acids. Germline V gives CDR1 MNHEY, CDR2 SVGAGI. V was clipped by 6 bases and J by 5 bases, with 14 bases between them. This CDR3 is CASSHVRGHEQYV. CDR3 DNA sequence: TGTGCCAGCAGCCACGTAAGGGGACACGAGCAGTACGTC.

The chain recombines TRBV18 with TRBJ1-1; D gene uncertain. Looked up from germline, CDR1 is KGHSH and CDR2 is LQKENI. The CDR3 has 13 residues. V gave up 0 bases and J gave up 7 bases, with 9 bases separating them. The CDR3 sequence is CASSPPEEGEAFF. Written as DNA, the CDR3 is TGTGCCAGCTCACCACCGGAGGAGGGTGAAGCTTTCTTT. Full variable domain (rest looked up from reference TRBV18 and TRBJ1-1): NAGVMQNPRHLVRRRGQEARLRCSPMKGHSHVYWYRQLPEEGLKFMVYLQKENIIDESGMPKERFSAEFPKEGPSILRIQQVVRGDSAAYFCASSPPEEGEAFFGQGTRLTVV.

The rearrangement links TRBV2 to TRBJ1-3, with D possibly being TRBD1 (5 bases). Looked up from germline, CDR1 is SNHLY and CDR2 is FYNNEI. V was cut by 7 bases and J by 0 bases, with 19 bases left in between. This CDR3 has 17 residues. CDR3 nucleotides: TGTGCCAGCACCACGAGGGGTGGGTGGGACTCTGGAAACACCATATATTTT. Protein product: CASTTRGGWDSGNTIYF.

As regards this clone: The same CDR3 arises from other DNA sequences in this sample as well. The chain combines TRBV11-3 with TRBJ1-1; D gene uncertain. Trimming shortened V by 1 base and J by 0 bases, and 3 bases separated the two germline ends. This CDR3 region has 13 residues. Germline assignment: CDR1 SGHNT and CDR2 YENEEA. CDR3 DNA sequence: TGTGCCAGCAGCTTAGGGGTGAACACTGAAGCTTTCTTT. The encoded protein is CASSLGVNTEAFF.

The V and J genes are TRBV18 and TRBJ1-1, with 9 bases aligning to TRBD1. This CDR3 is built from 14 residues. CDR1 KGHSH and CDR2 LQKENI come from the germline V gene. Trimming took 1 base from V and 4 from J; bases not matched to a gene: 1. The CDR3 loop reads CASSPRTGATEAFF. CDR3 DNA: TGTGCCAGCTCACCACGGACAGGGGCCACTGAAGCTTTCTTT.

On this clone: Mismatch with germline at one junction end may stem from a read error. The V gene is TRBV29-1, the J gene TRBJ2-7; 9 bases match TRBD1. The CDR3 sequence is 13 residues long. The germline V gene has CDR1 SQVTM and CDR2 ANQGSEA. The CDR3, as DNA: TGCAGCGTAGAAGTGGGACAGGGCTACGAGCAGTACTTC. It codes for CSVEVGQGYEQYF.